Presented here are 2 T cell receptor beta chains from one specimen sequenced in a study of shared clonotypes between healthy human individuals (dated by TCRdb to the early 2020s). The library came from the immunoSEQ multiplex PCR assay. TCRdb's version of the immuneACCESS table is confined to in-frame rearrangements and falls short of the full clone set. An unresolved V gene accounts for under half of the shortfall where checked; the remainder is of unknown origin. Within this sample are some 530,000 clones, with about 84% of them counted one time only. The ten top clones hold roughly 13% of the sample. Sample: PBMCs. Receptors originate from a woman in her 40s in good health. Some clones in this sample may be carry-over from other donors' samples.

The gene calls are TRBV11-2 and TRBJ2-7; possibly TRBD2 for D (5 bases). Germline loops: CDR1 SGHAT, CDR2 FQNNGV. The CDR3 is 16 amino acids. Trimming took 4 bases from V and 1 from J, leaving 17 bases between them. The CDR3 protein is CASSSTFRRRSYEQYF. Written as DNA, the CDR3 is TGTGCCAGCAGCTCAACCTTCCGGAGGAGGTCCTACGAGCAGTACTTC.

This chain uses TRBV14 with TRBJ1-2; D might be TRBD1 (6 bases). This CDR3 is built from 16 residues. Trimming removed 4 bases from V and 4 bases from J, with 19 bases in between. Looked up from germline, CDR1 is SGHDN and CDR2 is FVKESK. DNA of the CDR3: TGTGCCAGCAGCCCATCGCTAGGGGGGAGCCCCTATGGCTACACCTTC. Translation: CASSPSLGGSPYGYTF.